One and the same sample provided the 27 T cell receptor beta chains below, sequenced in a study of blood T cell repertoires in COVID-19. Generated by immunoSEQ multiplex PCR, the TCRdb table keeps only in-frame clones and is missing some. The data contain about 220,000 clones, more than 65% of them singletons. Input material: peripheral blood. The receptors stem from a woman of 80 years or more with acute or convalescent COVID-19.

This clone was observed a few times. The chain joins TRBV5-1 to TRBJ1-4, with a tentative D call TRBD1 (5 bases). The germline CDR1 and CDR2 sequences are SGHRS and YFSETQ. There are 16 residues in the CDR3. The V end was cut by 0 bases, the J end by 4 bases, with 13 bases between. The CDR3 loop is CASSLVGGAGNEKLFF. For the CDR3, the DNA is TGCGCCAGCAGCTTGGTGGGCGGGGCTGGTAATGAAAAACTGTTTTTT.

The gene calls are TRBV7-8 and TRBJ2-7; TRBD2 aligns across 8 bases. CDR3 size: 14 residues. The J segment lost 5 bases and the V segment lost 1 base, leaving 4 bases of the junction unmatched. Looked up from germline, CDR1 is SGHVS and CDR2 is FQNEAQ. CDR3: CASSLVAGSHEQYF. CDR3 bases: TGTGCCAGCAGCTTAGTAGCGGGGTCCCACGAGCAGTACTTC.

This chain connects TRBV5-1 to TRBJ2-5, with 12 bases matching TRBD2. CDR1 and CDR2 from the germline V gene are SGHRS and YFSETQ. J gave up 5 bases and V 2 bases, and 4 bases lay outside the gene matches. The CDR3 length is 15 residues. CDR3 sequence: CASSLGTSGRETQYF. Written as DNA, the CDR3 is TGCGCCAGCAGCTTAGGGACTAGCGGGCGGGAGACCCAGTACTTC.

The table lists this clone with a count of one. This CDR3 is also generated by other DNA sequences in the sample. V gene TRBV7-2 combines with J gene TRBJ2-5; tentative D call: TRBD2 (7 bases). The CDR3 has 15 amino acids. V was clipped by 1 base and J by 1 base, with 10 bases between them. Germline V gene lookup returns CDR1 SGHTA and CDR2 FQGNSA. The CDR3 region has the DNA TGTGCCAGCAGCTTAGGGGGGGGGCTCCAAGAGACCCAGTACTTC. Protein product: CASSLGGGLQETQYF. The full variable domain, with the rest looked up from reference TRBV7-2 and TRBJ2-5, is GAGVSQSPSNKVTEKGKDVELRCDPISGHTALYWYRQSLGQGLEFLIYFQGNSAPDKSGLPSDRFSAERTGGSVSTLTIQRTQQEDSAVYLCASSLGGGLQETQYFGPGTRLLVL.

CDR3 DNA: TGTGCCAGCAGCATGGGACAGGGTAGCTATGGCTACACCTTC. Translation gives CASSMGQGSYGYTF. The V gene is TRBV28, the J gene TRBJ1-2, with 9 positions matching TRBD1. The CDR3 totals 14 residues. Germline lookup yields CDR1 MDHEN and CDR2 SYDVKM. J was trimmed by 4 bases and V by 6 bases; bases with no gene match: 6.

V and J are TRBV18 and TRBJ1-4; 7 bases align to TRBD1. Trimming removed 4 bases from V and 7 bases from J; junction bases left unmatched: 6. This CDR3 has 14 amino acids. CDR1 and CDR2 from the germline V gene are KGHSH and LQKENI. In DNA, the CDR3 is TGTGCCAGCTCACGACAGGGACTCGGTGAAAAACTGTTTTTT. Residues: CASSRQGLGEKLFF.

This clone was seen a few times. The CDR3 loop is CASGWQGARVTEAFF. For the CDR3, the DNA is TGTGCCAGCGGTTGGCAGGGGGCGCGGGTCACTGAAGCTTTCTTT. The chain links TRBV3-1 (or the pseudogene TRBV3-2) to TRBJ1-1, with TRBD1 identical over 8 bases. This CDR3 has 15 residues. CDR1 and CDR2 (germline): LGHDT, YNNKEL (reference sequence). Unmatched junction bases numbered 12, after V lost 8 bases and J lost 4 bases.

V is TRBV12-3 or TRBV12-4 and J is TRBJ2-3, with D possibly TRBD2 on 5 matching bases. V lost 3 bases to trimming and J lost 3 bases, with 7 bases between them. The CDR3 has 13 amino acids. This CDR3 reads CASSFRDTDTQYF. CDR3 bases: TGTGCCAGCAGTTTTCGGGATACAGATACGCAGTATTTT.

The gene calls are TRBV7-9 and TRBJ1-4; 11 nucleotides align to TRBD1. The CDR3 spans 16 residues. The J segment lost 5 bases and the V segment lost 1 base, leaving 3 bases of the junction unmatched. Germline V gives CDR1 SEHNR, CDR2 FQNEAQ (reference sequence). CDR3 in amino acids: CASSLDGTGGNEKLFF. DNA for the CDR3: TGTGCCAGCAGCTTAGATGGGACAGGGGGAAATGAAAAACTGTTTTTT.

CDR3 DNA: TGTGCCTGGAGTGTACCCACAGGGCCGCCGAACACTGAAGCTTTCTTT. Translating gives CAWSVPTGPPNTEAFF. The V gene is TRBV30, the J gene TRBJ1-1, with D possibly being TRBD1 (6 bases). The ends were cut back, 0 bases at V and 1 base at J, with 15 bases in the middle. Germline-derived CDR1 and CDR2 are GTSNPN and SVGIG (reference sequence). The CDR3 length is 16 residues. The entire variable domain, with the rest obtained from reference TRBV30 and TRBJ1-1, is as follows: SQTIHQWPATLVQPVGSPLSLECTVEGTSNPNLYWYRQAAGRGLQLLFYSVGIGQISSEVPQNLSASRPQDRQFILSSKKLLLSDSGFYLCAWSVPTGPPNTEAFFGQGTRLTVV.

J is TRBJ1-2 and V is TRBV25-1; D call uncertain. The CDR3 runs to 13 residues. V was shortened by 1 base and J by 6 bases, with 9 bases between the two germline ends. The germline V gene encodes CDR1 MGHDK and CDR2 SYGVNS. For the CDR3, the DNA is TGTGCCAGCAGTGAATGGGAGTCAGATGGCTACACCTTC. Residues: CASSEWESDGYTF.

J is TRBJ1-5 and V is TRBV21-1; the listed D gene, TRBD1, was not tested against the DNA. TRBV21-1 is designated a pseudogene. This CDR3 spans 20 amino acids. The CDR3 DNA is TGTGCCAGCAGCTCCCTCGGCGCAGGCCCAACTCCTCCGGTCAATCAGCCCCAGCATTTT. Its translation is CASSSLGAGPTPPVNQPQHF.

The chain has TRBV5-8 and TRBJ2-1; 9 bases are a match to TRBD1. The CDR3 extends over 17 amino acids. Per the germline V gene, CDR1 is SGHTS and CDR2 is YDEGEE. Trimming at V came to 3 bases and at J to 3 bases, leaving 10 bases not matched to a gene. The CDR3 reads CASSSQPGQGLYNEQFF. Written as DNA, the CDR3 is TGTGCCAGCAGCTCCCAACCGGGACAGGGACTCTACAATGAGCAGTTCTTC.

The chain combines TRBV27 with TRBJ1-2, with 11 bases lining up with TRBD1. The CDR3 consists of 14 residues. CDR1 is MNHEY, CDR2 SMNVEV, per germline (reference sequence). V was clipped by 4 bases and J by 4 bases; unmatched bases: 2. The CDR3 nucleotides are TGTGCCAGCAGTTGGGACAGGGGGACCTATGGCTACACCTTC. Encoded protein: CASSWDRGTYGYTF.

J is TRBJ2-1 and V is TRBV19, with 9 bases lining up with TRBD2. The CDR3 length is 16 residues. Trimming took 4 bases from V and 2 from J; bases not matched to a gene: 6. Per the germline V gene, CDR1 is LNHDA and CDR2 is SQIVND (reference sequence). CDR3 sequence reads: CASSRDLAGAYNEQFF. CDR3 coding DNA: TGTGCCAGTAGTAGAGACTTAGCGGGGGCCTACAATGAGCAGTTCTTC.

Here the CDR3 reads CASSRDRGRGGYTF. The CDR3 DNA reads TGTGCCAGCAGTCGGGACAGGGGGCGCGGTGGCTACACCTTC. The genes are TRBV6-5 and TRBJ1-2; 12 nucleotides agree with TRBD1. Germline CDR1 and CDR2: MNHEY and SVGAGI. After removal of 5 bases from V and 7 bases from J, the junction contained 5 bases not matched to a gene. The CDR3 sequence is 14 residues long.

This chain links TRBV19 with TRBJ1-1; D is uncertain. The CDR3 totals 14 residues. CDR1 is LNHDA, CDR2 SQIVND, per germline (reference sequence). Trimming shortened V by 7 bases and J by 5 bases, and 17 bases separated the two germline ends. The CDR3 sequence: CASITPGLVTEAFF. The CDR3 DNA sequence: TGTGCCAGTATCACACCGGGTTTGGTGACTGAAGCTTTCTTT. The complete variable domain, with remaining parts taken from reference TRBV19 and TRBJ1-1, reads DGGITQSPKYLFRKEGQNVTLSCEQNLNHDAMYWYRQDPGQGLRLIYYSQIVNDFQKGDIAEGYSVSREKKESFPLTVTSAQKNPTAFYLCASITPGLVTEAFFGQGTRLTVV.

The rearrangement links TRBV2 to TRBJ2-1; TRBD2 aligns across 11 bases. J lost 2 bases, V lost 6 bases, and 18 bases had no gene match. The V gene's germline CDR1 is SNHLY and CDR2 FYNNEI. The CDR3 is 20 residues long. CDR3 amino acids: CASSAIPPSGGPYTYNEQFF. The CDR3 coding sequence is TGTGCCAGCAGCGCCATCCCTCCTAGCGGGGGGCCCTATACCTACAATGAGCAGTTCTTC.

The CDR3 loop is CASSEILTGGRTEKLFF. As DNA, the CDR3 is TGTGCCAGCAGTGAAATTCTGACAGGGGGTCGGACTGAAAAACTGTTTTTT. The chain has TRBV6-1 and TRBJ1-4; 9 bases match TRBD1. The CDR3 loop spans 17 amino acids. V was pared by 2 bases and J by 7 bases, with 11 bases of the junction left unmatched. From germline, CDR1 is MNHNS and CDR2 SASEGT.

The chain couples TRBV24-1 to TRBJ1-4; D unresolved. The ends were cut back, 5 bases at V and 8 bases at J, with 11 bases in the middle. The CDR3 spans 13 residues. CDR1 is KGHDR, CDR2 SFDVKD, per germline. CDR3 residues: CATSGRVGEKLFF. CDR3 DNA sequence: TGTGCCACCAGTGGGCGGGTAGGGGAAAAACTGTTTTTT.

The gene calls are TRBV6-5 and TRBJ1-4, with 7 bases identical to TRBD1. CDR3 length: 15 residues. The germline gives CDR1 MNHEY, CDR2 SVGAGI. The V gene end was trimmed by 5 bases and the J gene end by 5 bases; junction bases not matched to a gene: 8. Written as DNA, the CDR3 is TGTGCCAGCAGTCGGAGGCAGGGGGAAAATGAAAAACTGTTTTTT. Protein: CASSRRQGENEKLFF.

This clone is a singleton in its sample. The CDR3 here is CATSDRVGPKTDTQYF. DNA for the CDR3: TGTGCCACCAGTGATCGGGTAGGCCCCAAAACAGATACGCAGTATTTT. The rearrangement uses TRBV24-1 and TRBJ2-3; D gene ambiguous. Trimming shortened V by 3 bases and J by 3 bases, and 15 bases separated the two germline ends. From germline, CDR1 is KGHDR and CDR2 SFDVKD. This CDR3 comprises 16 residues.

The chain joins TRBV10-3 to TRBJ2-1; perhaps TRBD2 as D (6 bases). V lost 10 bases and J lost 2, with 21 bases in between. There are 16 residues in the CDR3. Germline V gives CDR1 ENHRY, CDR2 SYGVKD. CDR3 nucleotide sequence: TGTGCCACCCTCGAAACCGGGGGACTCGCCTACAATGAGCAGTTCTTC. It codes for CATLETGGLAYNEQFF.

The V call is TRBV9, the J call TRBJ2-7; TRBD2 might be the D (5 bases). V was cut by 3 bases and J by 3 bases, with 10 bases left in between. This CDR3 contains 13 residues. The germline V gene encodes CDR1 SGDLS and CDR2 YYNGEE. CDR3 sequence reads: CASSAGVGYEQYF. The CDR3 nucleotides read TGTGCCAGCAGCGCCGGGGTCGGCTACGAGCAGTACTTC.

The V gene is TRBV5-4, the J gene TRBJ2-3; TRBD2 is a possible D gene (5 bases). The V end lost 4 bases, the J end lost 2 bases, and 23 bases lay between the germline ends. There are 18 residues in the CDR3. Per germline, CDR1 SGHNT and CDR2 YYREEE (reference sequence). The CDR3 loop is CASSPYGVSSPVTDTQYF. The CDR3, as DNA: TGTGCCAGCAGCCCCTATGGGGTGTCTAGCCCCGTCACAGATACGCAGTATTTT.

The V call is TRBV5-1, the J call TRBJ1-3, with D possibly being TRBD1 (5 bases). Trimming removed 2 bases from V and 0 bases from J, with 15 bases in between. The CDR3 runs 17 residues. Germline loops: CDR1 SGHRS, CDR2 YFSETQ. CDR3 sequence (DNA): TGCGCCAGCAGCTTAAATGGACAAATTAACTCTGGAAACACCATATATTTT. Translated, it gives CASSLNGQINSGNTIYF.

V gene TRBV9 combines with J gene TRBJ1-5; TRBD1 matches 7 bases. After removal of 4 bases from V and 4 bases from J, the junction contained 8 bases not matched to a gene. This CDR3 has 15 amino acids. CDR1 and CDR2 from the germline V gene are SGDLS and YYNGEE. The CDR3 nucleotides are TGTGCCAGCAGCAAATTGGACAGGCCTAATCAGCCCCAGCATTTT. As protein: CASSKLDRPNQPQHF.